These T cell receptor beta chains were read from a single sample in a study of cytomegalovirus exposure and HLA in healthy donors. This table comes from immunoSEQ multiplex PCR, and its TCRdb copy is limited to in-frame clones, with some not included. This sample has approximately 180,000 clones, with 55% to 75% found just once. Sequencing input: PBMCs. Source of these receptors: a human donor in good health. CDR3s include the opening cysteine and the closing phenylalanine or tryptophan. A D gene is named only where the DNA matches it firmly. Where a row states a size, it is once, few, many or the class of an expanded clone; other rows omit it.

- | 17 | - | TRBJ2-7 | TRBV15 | CATSRPSLGPGAYEQYF | TGTGCCACCAGCAGACCCAGTTTGGGCCCGGGGGCCTACGAGCAGTACTTC
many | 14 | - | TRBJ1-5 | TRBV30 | CAWSVGRANQPQHF | TGTGCCTGGTCTGTGGGCAGGGCTAATCAGCCCCAGCATTTT
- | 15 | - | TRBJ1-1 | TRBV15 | CATSRAAVGNTEAFF | TGTGCCACCAGCAGAGCGGCGGTGGGGAACACTGAAGCTTTCTTT
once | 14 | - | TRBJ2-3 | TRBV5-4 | CASSLGDRTDTQYF | TGTGCCAGCAGCTTGGGTGACAGGACAGATACGCAGTATTTT
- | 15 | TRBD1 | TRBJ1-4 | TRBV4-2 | CASSQYRGGSEKLFF | TGTGCCAGCAGCCAATACAGGGGAGGAAGTGAAAAACTGTTTTTT
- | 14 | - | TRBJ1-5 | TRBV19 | CASRGPMGNQPQHF | TGTGCCAGTCGTGGCCCCATGGGCAATCAGCCCCAGCATTTT
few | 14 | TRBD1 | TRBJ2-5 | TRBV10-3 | CAISGGQGRETQYF | TGTGCCATCAGTGGGGGACAGGGCCGAGAGACCCAGTACTTC
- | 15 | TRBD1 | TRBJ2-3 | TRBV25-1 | CASRDPGQGPDTQYF | TGTGCCAGCAGGGACCCGGGACAGGGCCCAGATACGCAGTATTTT
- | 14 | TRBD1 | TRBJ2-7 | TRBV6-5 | CASSSGTAIYEQYF | TGTGCCAGCAGCTCCGGGACAGCGATCTACGAGCAGTACTTC
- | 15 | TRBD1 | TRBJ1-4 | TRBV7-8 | CASSTTGATNEKLFF | TGTGCCAGCAGCACGACAGGGGCCACTAATGAAAAACTGTTTTTT
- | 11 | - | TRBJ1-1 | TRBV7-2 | CASSPGPEAFF | TGTGCCAGCAGCCCAGGGCCTGAAGCTTTCTTC
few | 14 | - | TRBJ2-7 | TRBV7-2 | CASSFRTSSYEQYF | TGTGCCAGCAGCTTTAGGACATCTTCCTACGAGCAGTACTTC
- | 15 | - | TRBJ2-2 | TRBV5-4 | CASSSGLYPTGELFF | TGTGCCAGCAGCTCGGGACTTTATCCAACCGGGGAGCTGTTTTTT
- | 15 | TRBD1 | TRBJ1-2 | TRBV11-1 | CASSVDRGQNYGYTF | TGTGCCAGCAGCGTTGACAGGGGGCAGAACTATGGCTACACCTTC
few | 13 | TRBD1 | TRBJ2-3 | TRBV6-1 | CAIDRGLADTQYF | TGTGCCATTGACAGGGGGCTCGCAGATACGCAGTATTTT
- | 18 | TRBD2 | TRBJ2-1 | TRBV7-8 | CASSLEAWEVAGGPEQFF | TGTGCCAGCAGCTTAGAGGCATGGGAGGTAGCGGGGGGGCCTGAGCAGTTCTTC
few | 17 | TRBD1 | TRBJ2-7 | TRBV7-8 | CASSLVLYRGQGYEQYF | TGTGCCAGCAGCTTAGTCCTGTACAGGGGGCAAGGCTACGAGCAGTACTTC
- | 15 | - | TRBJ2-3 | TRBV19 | CASSIDAQGWDTQYF | TGTGCCAGTAGTATAGATGCCCAGGGTTGGGATACGCAGTATTTT
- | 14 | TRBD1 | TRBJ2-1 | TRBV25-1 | CASSRAGGFDEQFF | TGTGCCAGCAGTCGGGCAGGGGGTTTCGATGAGCAGTTCTTC
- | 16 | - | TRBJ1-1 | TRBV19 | CASSIALGTTGTEAFF | TGTGCCAGTAGTATAGCCCTCGGGACTACGGGCACTGAAGCTTTCTTT
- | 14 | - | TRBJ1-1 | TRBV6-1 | CASSERTYNTEAFF | TGTGCCAGCAGTGAAAGGACTTATAACACTGAAGCTTTCTTT
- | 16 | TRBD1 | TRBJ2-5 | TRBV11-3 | CASSRSRDRVGETQYF | TGTGCCAGCAGCCGCTCCCGGGACAGGGTAGGAGAGACCCAGTACTTC
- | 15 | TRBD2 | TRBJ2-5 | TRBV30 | CAWSSVLAGVETQYF | TGTGCCTGGAGTTCGGTGCTAGCGGGGGTAGAGACCCAGTACTTC
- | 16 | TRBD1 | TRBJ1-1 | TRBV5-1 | CASSLRTGMENTEAFF | TGCGCCAGCAGCTTAAGGACAGGGATGGAGAACACTGAAGCTTTCTTT
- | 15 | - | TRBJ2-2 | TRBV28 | CASSLAAASTGELFF | TGTGCCAGCAGTTTGGCGGCAGCAAGCACCGGGGAGCTGTTTTTT
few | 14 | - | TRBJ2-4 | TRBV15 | CATSRGRRENIQYF | TGTGCCACCAGCAGAGGACGGAGAGAAAACATTCAGTACTTC
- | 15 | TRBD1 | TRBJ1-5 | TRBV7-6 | CASSLTGGLGQPQHF | TGTGCCAGCAGCCTAACAGGGGGCTTAGGTCAGCCCCAGCATTTT
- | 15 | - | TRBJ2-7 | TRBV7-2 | CASSLPGLLVHEQYF | TGTGCCAGCAGCTTACCGGGACTCCTAGTCCACGAGCAGTACTTC
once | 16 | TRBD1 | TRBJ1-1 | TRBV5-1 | CASSSGTGAVDTEAFF | TGCGCCAGCAGCTCGGGGACAGGGGCGGTGGACACTGAAGCTTTCTTT
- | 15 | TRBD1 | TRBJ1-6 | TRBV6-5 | CASSRGTGKISPLHF | TGTGCCAGCAGCCGCGGGACAGGAAAAATTTCACCCCTCCACTTT
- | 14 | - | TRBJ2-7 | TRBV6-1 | CASSEGDNGYEQYF | TGTGCCAGCAGTGAAGGGGACAATGGATACGAGCAGTACTTC
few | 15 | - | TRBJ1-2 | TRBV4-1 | CASSPTFENYYGYTF | TGCGCCAGCAGTCCCACCTTTGAGAACTACTATGGCTACACCTTC
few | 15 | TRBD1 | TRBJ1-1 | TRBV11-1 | CASSGGQGEITEAFF | TGTGCCAGCAGCGGAGGACAGGGAGAGATCACTGAAGCTTTCTTT